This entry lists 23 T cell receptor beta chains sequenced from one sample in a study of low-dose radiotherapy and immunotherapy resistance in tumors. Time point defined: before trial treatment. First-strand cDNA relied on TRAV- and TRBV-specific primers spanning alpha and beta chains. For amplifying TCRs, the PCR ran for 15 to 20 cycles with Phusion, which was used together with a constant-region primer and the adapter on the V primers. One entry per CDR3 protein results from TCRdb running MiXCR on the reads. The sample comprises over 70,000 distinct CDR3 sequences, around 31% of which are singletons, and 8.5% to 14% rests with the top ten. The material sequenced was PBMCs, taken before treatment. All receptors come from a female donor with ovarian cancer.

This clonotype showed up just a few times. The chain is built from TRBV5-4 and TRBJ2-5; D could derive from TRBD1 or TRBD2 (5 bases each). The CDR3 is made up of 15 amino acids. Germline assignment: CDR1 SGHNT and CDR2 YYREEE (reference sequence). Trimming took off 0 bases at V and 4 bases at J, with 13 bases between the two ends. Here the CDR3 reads CASSLDRGVGETQYF. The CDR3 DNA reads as TGTGCCAGCAGCTTGGATAGGGGAGTCGGAGAGACCCAGTACTTC.

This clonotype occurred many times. The CDR3 DNA reads TGCAGTGCTAGATTGCCAGGTGGAAAAAACATTCAGTACTTC. It is translated as CSARLPGGKNIQYF. V and J are TRBV20-1 and TRBJ2-4; D is unclear. This CDR3 is built from 14 residues. V lost 2 bases and J lost 4, with 12 bases in between. Per germline, CDR1 DFQATT and CDR2 SNEGSKA (reference sequence).

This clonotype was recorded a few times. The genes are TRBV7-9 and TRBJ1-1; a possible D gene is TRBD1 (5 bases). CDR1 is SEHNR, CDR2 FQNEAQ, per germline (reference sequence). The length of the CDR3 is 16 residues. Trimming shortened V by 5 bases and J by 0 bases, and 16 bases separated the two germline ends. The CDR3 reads CASSAPGGGMNTEAFF. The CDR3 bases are TGTGCCAGCAGCGCTCCCGGGGGGGGTATGAACACTGAAGCTTTCTTT. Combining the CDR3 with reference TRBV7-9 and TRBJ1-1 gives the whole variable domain DTGVSQNPRHKITKRGQNVTFRCDPISEHNRLYWYRQTLGQGPEFLTYFQNEAQLEKSRLLSDRFSAERPKGSFSTLEIQRTEQGDSAMYLCASSAPGGGMNTEAFFGQGTRLTVV.

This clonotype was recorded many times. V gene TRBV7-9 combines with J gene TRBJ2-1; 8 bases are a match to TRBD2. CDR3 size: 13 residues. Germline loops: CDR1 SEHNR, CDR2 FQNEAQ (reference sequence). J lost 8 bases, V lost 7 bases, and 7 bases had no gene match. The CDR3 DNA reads TGTGCCAGCACCGTCGGGGGGGCTCATGAGCAGTTCTTC. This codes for CASTVGGAHEQFF.

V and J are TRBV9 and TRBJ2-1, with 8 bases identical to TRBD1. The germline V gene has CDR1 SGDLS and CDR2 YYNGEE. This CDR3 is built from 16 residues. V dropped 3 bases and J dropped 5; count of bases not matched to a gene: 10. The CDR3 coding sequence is TGTGCCAGCAGCGGACCAGACAGGGGAATTAACAATGAGCAGTTCTTC. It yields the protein CASSGPDRGINNEQFF.

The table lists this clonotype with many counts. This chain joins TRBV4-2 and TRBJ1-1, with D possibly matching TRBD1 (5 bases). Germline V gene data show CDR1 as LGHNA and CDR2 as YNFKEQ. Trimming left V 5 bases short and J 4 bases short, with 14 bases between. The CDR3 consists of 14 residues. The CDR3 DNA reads TGTGCCAGCAGCTCAGGGTTAGGGGCCACTGAAGCTTTCTTT. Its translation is CASSSGLGATEAFF.

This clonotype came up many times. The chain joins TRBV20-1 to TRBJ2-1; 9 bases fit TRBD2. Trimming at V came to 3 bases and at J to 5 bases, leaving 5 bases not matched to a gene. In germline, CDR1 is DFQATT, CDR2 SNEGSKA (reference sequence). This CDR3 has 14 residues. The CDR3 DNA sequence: TGCAGTGCTAGGTGGCGGGGGGGAAACAATGAGCAGTTCTTC. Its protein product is CSARWRGGNNEQFF.

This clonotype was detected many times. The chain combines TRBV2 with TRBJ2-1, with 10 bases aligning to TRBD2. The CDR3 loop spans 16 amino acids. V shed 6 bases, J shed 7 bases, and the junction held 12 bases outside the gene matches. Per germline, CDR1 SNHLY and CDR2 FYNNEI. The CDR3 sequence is CASSPITSGVGNEQFF. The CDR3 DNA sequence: TGTGCCAGCAGCCCCATCACTAGCGGGGTTGGTAATGAGCAGTTCTTC.

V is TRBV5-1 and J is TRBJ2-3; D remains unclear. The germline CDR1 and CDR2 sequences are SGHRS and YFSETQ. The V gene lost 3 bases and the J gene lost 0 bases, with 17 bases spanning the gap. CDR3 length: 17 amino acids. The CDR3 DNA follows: TGCGCCAGCAGCTCTACCGCAGTTAGCCGAAGCACAGATACGCAGTATTTT. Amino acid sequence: CASSSTAVSRSTDTQYF. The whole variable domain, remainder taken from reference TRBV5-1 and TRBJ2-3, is KAGVTQTPRYLIKTRGQQVTLSCSPISGHRSVSWYQQTPGQGLQFLFEYFSETQRNKGNFPGRFSGRQFSNSRSEMNVSTLELGDSALYLCASSSTAVSRSTDTQYFGPGTRLTVL.

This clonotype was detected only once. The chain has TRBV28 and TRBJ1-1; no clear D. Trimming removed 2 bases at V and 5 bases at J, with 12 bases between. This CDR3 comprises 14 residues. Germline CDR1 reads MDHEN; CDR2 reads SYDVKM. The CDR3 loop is CASSLSVGRTEAFF. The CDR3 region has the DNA TGTGCCAGCAGTTTAAGTGTCGGCAGAACTGAAGCTTTCTTT.

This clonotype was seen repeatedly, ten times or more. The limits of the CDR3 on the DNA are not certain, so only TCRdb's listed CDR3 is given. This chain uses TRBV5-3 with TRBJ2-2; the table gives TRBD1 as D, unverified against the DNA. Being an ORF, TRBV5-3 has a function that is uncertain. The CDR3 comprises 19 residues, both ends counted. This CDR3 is CARSSVGRGPGKTPGSCFF.

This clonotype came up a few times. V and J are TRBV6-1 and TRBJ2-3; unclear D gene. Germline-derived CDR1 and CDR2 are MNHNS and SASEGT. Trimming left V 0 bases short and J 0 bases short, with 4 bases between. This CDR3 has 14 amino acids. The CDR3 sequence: CASSEARSTDTQYF. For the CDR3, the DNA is TGTGCCAGCAGTGAAGCTCGGAGCACAGATACGCAGTATTTT.

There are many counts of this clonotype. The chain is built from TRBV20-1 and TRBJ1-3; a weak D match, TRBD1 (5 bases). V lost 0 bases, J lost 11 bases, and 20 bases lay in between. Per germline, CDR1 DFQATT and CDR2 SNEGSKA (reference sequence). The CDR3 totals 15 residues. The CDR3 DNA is TGCAGTGCTAGAGATCGAGTAGGGGCACGGGATTCCATATATTTT. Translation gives CSARDRVGARDSIYF.

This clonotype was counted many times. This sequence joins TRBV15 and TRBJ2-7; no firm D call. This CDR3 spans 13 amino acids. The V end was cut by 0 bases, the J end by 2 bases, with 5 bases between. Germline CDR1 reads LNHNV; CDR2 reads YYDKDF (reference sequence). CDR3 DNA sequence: TGTGCCACCAGCAGAGACAGGACCTACGAGCAGTACTTC. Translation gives CATSRDRTYEQYF.

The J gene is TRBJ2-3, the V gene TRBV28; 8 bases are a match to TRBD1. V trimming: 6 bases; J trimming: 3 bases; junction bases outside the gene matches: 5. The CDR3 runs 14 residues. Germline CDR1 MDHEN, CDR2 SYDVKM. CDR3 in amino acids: CASSTQGVTDTQYF. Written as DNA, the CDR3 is TGTGCCAGCAGCACACAGGGGGTGACAGATACGCAGTATTTT.

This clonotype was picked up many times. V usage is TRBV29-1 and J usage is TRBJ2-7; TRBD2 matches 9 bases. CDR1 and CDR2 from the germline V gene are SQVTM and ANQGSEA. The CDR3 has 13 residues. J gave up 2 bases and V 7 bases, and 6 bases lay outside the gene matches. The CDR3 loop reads CSAGVAGAYEQYF. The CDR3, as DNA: TGCAGCGCCGGGGTAGCGGGAGCCTACGAGCAGTACTTC.

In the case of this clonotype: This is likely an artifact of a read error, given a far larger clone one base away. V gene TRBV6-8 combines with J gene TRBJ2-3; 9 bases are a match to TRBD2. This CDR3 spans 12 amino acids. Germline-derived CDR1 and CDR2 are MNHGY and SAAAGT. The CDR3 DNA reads TGTACCAGCAGTTACACCCTAGCGGGAATGTATTTT. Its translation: CTSSYTLAGMYF.

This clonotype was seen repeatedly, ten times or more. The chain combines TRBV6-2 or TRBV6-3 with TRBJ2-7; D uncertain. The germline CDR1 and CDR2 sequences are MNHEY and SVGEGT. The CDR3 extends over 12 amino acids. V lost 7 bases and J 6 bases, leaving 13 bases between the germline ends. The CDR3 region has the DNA TGTGCCAGCAACTTACCTCCCGGCGAGCAGTACTTC. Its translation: CASNLPPGEQYF.

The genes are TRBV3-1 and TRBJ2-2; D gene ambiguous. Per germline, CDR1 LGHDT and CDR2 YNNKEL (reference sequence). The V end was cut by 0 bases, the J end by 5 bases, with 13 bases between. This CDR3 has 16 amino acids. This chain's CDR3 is CASSQESSVITGELFF. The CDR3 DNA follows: TGTGCCAGCAGCCAAGAATCTTCGGTGATTACCGGGGAGCTGTTTTTT.

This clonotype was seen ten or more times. The CDR3 spells CASSRSLEFSYEQYF. In DNA, the CDR3 is TGCGCCAGCAGTCGGAGTTTAGAGTTCTCCTACGAGCAGTACTTC. The chain carries TRBV23-1 and TRBJ2-7, with D unclear. TRBV23-1 is classed as an ORF, of uncertain function. This CDR3 comprises 15 residues. V lost 4 bases and J lost 0, with 13 bases in between.

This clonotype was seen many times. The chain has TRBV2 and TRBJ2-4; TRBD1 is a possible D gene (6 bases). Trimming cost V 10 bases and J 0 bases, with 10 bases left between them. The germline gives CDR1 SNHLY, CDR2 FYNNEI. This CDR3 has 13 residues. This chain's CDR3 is CATTTGAKNIQYF. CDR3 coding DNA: TGTGCCACCACGACAGGAGCCAAAAACATTCAGTACTTC.

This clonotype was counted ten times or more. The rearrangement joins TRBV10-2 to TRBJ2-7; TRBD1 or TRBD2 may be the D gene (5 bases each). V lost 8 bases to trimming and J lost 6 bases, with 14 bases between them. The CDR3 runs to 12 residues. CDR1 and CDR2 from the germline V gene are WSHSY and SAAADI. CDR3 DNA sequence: TGCGCCAGCCGGAGGCAGGGCGGCGAGCAGTACTTC. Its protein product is CASRRQGGEQYF.

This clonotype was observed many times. The CDR3 DNA follows: TGTGCCATGGGACTAGCGGGGACAGGGGGAGGTGAGCAGTTCTTC. This codes for CAMGLAGTGGGEQFF. The chain recombines TRBV12-3 or TRBV12-4 with TRBJ2-1, with 13 bases fitting TRBD2. V lost 10 bases, J lost 9 bases, and 12 bases stayed unmatched. This CDR3 spans 15 amino acids.